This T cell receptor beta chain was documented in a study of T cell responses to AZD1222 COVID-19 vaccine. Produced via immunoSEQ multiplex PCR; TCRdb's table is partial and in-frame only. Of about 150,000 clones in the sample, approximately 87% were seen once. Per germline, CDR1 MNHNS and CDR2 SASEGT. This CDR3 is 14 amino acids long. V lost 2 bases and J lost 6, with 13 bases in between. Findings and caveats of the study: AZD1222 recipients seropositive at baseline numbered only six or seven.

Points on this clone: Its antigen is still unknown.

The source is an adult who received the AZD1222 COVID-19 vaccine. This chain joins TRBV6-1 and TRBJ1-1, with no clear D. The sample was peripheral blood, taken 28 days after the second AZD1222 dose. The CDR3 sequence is CASSELKGIAEAFF. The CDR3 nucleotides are TGTGCCAGCAGTGAATTGAAGGGTATAGCTGAAGCTTTCTTT.